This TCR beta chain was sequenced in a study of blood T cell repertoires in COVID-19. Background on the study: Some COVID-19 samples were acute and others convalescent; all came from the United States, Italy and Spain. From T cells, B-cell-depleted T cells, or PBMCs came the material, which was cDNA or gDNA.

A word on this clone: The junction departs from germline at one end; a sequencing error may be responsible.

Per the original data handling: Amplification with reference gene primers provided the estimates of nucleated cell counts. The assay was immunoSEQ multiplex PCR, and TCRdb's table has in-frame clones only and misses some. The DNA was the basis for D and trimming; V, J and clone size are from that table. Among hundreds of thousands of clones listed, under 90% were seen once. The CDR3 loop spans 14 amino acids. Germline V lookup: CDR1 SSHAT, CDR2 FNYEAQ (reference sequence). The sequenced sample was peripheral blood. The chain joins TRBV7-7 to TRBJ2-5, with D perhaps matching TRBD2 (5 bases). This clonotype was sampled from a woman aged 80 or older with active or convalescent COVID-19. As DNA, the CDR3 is TGTGCTAGCAGCCCCTCTCCGGGGAAAGAGACCCAGTACTTC. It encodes CASSPSPGKETQYF.